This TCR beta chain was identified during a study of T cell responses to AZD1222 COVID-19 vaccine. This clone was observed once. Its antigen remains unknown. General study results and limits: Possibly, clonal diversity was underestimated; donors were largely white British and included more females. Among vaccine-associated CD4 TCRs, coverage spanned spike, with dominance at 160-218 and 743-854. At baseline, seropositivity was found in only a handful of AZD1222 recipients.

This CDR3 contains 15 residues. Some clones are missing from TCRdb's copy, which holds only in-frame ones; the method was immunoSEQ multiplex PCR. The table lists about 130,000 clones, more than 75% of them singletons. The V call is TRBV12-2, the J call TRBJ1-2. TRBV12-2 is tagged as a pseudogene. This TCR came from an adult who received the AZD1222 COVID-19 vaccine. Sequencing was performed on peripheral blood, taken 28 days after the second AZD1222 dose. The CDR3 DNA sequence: TGTGCAAGTCGCTTAGATCTAACCAAAGGCTATGGCTACACCTTC. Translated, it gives CASRLDLTKGYGYTF.